This TCR beta chain stems from a study of shared clonotypes between healthy human individuals. This clone was detected once. Its antigen is unidentified. Whole-study results and caveats: Depth was large, yet rarefaction showed that sorted-subset sequencing was incomplete. Among non-shared clonotypes, generation probabilities were lower than among those shared by all four donors.

Naive CD8 cells lacked CD45RO and underwent positive selection for CCR7, leaving out terminally differentiated effector memory CD45RA+ cells. Using immunoSEQ multiplex PCR, the repertoire was profiled, and TCRdb retains in-frame clones only, with some absent. The sample shows approximately 2,000,000 clones, over 85% of them seen only once. The material sequenced was naive CD8+ T cells from PBMCs. The TCR sequence derives from a man in his late teens or twenties in good health. Some clones in this sample may be carry-over from other donors' samples.

As DNA, the CDR3 is TGTGCCAGCAGCTTTCTTCTACCCAACACTGAAGCTTTCTTT. This sequence encodes CASSFLLPNTEAFF. This chain joins TRBV7-2 and TRBJ1-1, with no clear D. The CDR3 length is 14 residues. CDR1 and CDR2 from the germline V gene are SGHTA and FQGNSA. V lost 3 bases to trimming and J lost 2 bases, with 10 bases between them.